The 18 T cell receptor beta chains presented below share a single source sample, sequenced in a study of blood T cell repertoires in COVID-19. TCRdb keeps only in-frame clones here, not all; method: immunoSEQ multiplex PCR. The table has roughly 410,000 clones, 75% to 90% seen once. Sequenced input: peripheral blood. Receptors originate from a woman in her forties with COVID-19, enrolled during active disease.

The rearrangement links TRBV28 to TRBJ2-1, with D possibly TRBD2 on 5 matching bases. The CDR3 totals 13 residues. The V and J ends lost 3 bases and 8 bases respectively, with 11 bases between them. Germline assignment: CDR1 MDHEN and CDR2 SYDVKM. The DNA of the CDR3 is TGTGCCAGCAGTTTTTTGGGAGTGGATGAGCAGTTCTTC. It encodes CASSFLGVDEQFF.

The chain uses TRBV7-9 and TRBJ1-4, with unresolved D. The CDR3 is 15 amino acids. V was clipped by 1 base and J by 4 bases, with 10 bases between them. In germline, CDR1 is SEHNR, CDR2 FQNEAQ (reference sequence). The CDR3 loop is CASSLGNEVNEKLFF. Here the CDR3 DNA reads TGTGCCAGCAGCTTAGGAAACGAGGTTAATGAAAAACTGTTTTTT.

For the CDR3, the DNA is TGTGCCAGCAGCCAAAAGACAGTTTCCATGAACACTGAAGCTTTCTTT. Its protein product is CASSQKTVSMNTEAFF. The gene calls are TRBV7-2 and TRBJ1-1; D is perhaps TRBD1 (5 bases). The CDR3 runs 16 residues. Germline CDR1 SGHTA, CDR2 FQGNSA. The ends were cut back, 5 bases at V and 0 bases at J, with 16 bases in the middle.

V is TRBV11-2 and J is TRBJ2-7, with TRBD2 matching 8 bases. J gave up 6 bases and V 5 bases, and 15 bases lay outside the gene matches. CDR3 size: 16 residues. Germline V gives CDR1 SGHAT, CDR2 FQNNGV. The CDR3 here is CASSTNSLAVGGEQYF. CDR3 DNA: TGTGCCAGCAGCACAAACTCACTAGCGGTTGGAGGCGAGCAGTACTTC.

This chain uses TRBV30 with TRBJ1-3; 10 positions agree with TRBD1. Germline V gene lookup returns CDR1 GTSNPN and CDR2 SVGIG (reference sequence). J gave up 12 bases and V 1 base, and 9 bases lay outside the gene matches. The CDR3 totals 14 residues. The CDR3 loop reads CAWSAQTGTGDIYF. The CDR3 DNA sequence: TGTGCCTGGAGTGCCCAAACCGGGACAGGGGACATATATTTT.

The chain is built from TRBV6-5 and TRBJ2-1; TRBD2 aligns across 7 bases. Germline CDR1 MNHEY, CDR2 SVGAGI. This CDR3 is built from 16 residues. V shed 3 bases, J shed 6 bases, and the junction held 11 bases outside the gene matches. CDR3 sequence: CASSYWRGGGGNEQFF. CDR3 bases: TGTGCCAGCAGTTATTGGAGGGGCGGGGGAGGCAATGAGCAGTTCTTC.

The chain has TRBV7-2 and TRBJ1-1; D remains ambiguous. The V gene lost 3 bases and the J gene lost 3 bases, with 14 bases spanning the gap. CDR1 and CDR2 (germline): SGHTA, FQGNSA. There are 15 residues in the CDR3. As DNA, the CDR3 is TGTGCCAGCAGCTTTAATCGAGTTGGAGACACTGAAGCTTTCTTT. Translated, it gives CASSFNRVGDTEAFF.

This chain connects TRBV7-9 to TRBJ1-4; D gene ambiguous. Germline CDR1 reads SEHNR; CDR2 reads FQNEAQ (reference sequence). CDR3 length: 14 amino acids. Between the trimmed V and J ends, which lost 1 base and 8 bases, there was a span of 11 bases. The DNA for the CDR3 is TGTGCCAGCAGCTTAGATTACGTGAGCGAAAAACTGTTTTTT. Translating gives CASSLDYVSEKLFF.

This chain connects TRBV5-1 to TRBJ2-3, with 12 positions matching TRBD2. The CDR3 runs to 17 residues. Germline V gene sequence: CDR1 SGHRS, CDR2 YFSETQ. After removal of 2 bases from V and 0 bases from J, the junction contained 4 bases not matched to a gene. The CDR3 nucleotides are TGCGCCAGCAGCTTCGGGACTAGCGGGCGAAGCACAGATACGCAGTATTTT. Its protein is CASSFGTSGRSTDTQYF.

The chain combines TRBV7-2 with TRBJ2-7, with TRBD2 matching 9 bases. This CDR3 is built from 14 residues. The V gene end was trimmed by 2 bases and the J gene end by 7 bases; junction bases not matched to a gene: 6. Germline V gene data show CDR1 as SGHTA and CDR2 as FQGNSA. CDR3 DNA sequence: TGTGCCAGCAGCTTAAGGAGCGGGGGGAGGGAGCAGTACTTC. As protein: CASSLRSGGREQYF.

The chain has TRBV9 and TRBJ2-1, with D possibly matching TRBD2 (6 bases). The CDR3 covers 15 residues. Trimming stripped 0 bases from V and 2 bases from J, with 9 bases between. Germline V lookup: CDR1 SGDLS, CDR2 YYNGEE. CDR3 sequence: CASSVDPGAYNEQFF. CDR3 DNA sequence: TGTGCCAGCAGCGTAGACCCGGGGGCCTACAATGAGCAGTTCTTC.

The J gene is TRBJ2-7, the V gene TRBV27; TRBD2 matches 13 bases. The CDR3 consists of 16 residues. With 0 bases clipped from V and 6 bases from J, the junction kept 5 bases outside the gene matches. Germline V lookup: CDR1 MNHEY, CDR2 SMNVEV (reference sequence). This CDR3 is CASSLSGLAGALEQYF. The CDR3 bases are TGTGCCAGCAGTTTATCAGGACTAGCGGGAGCCCTCGAGCAGTACTTC.

The rearrangement joins TRBV28 to TRBJ2-3; 8 bases agree with TRBD1. The CDR3 is made up of 14 amino acids. V dropped 7 bases and J dropped 4; count of bases not matched to a gene: 7. Germline-derived CDR1 and CDR2 are MDHEN and SYDVKM. The CDR3, as DNA: TGTGCCAGCACCGTGACAGGGGAGGCAGATACGCAGTATTTT. This sequence encodes CASTVTGEADTQYF. The full variable domain, in which reference TRBV28 and TRBJ2-3 provide the parts outside the CDR3, is DVKVTQSSRYLVKRTGEKVFLECVQDMDHENMFWYRQDPGLGLRLIYFSYDVKMKEKGDIPEGYSVSREKKERFSLILESASTNQTSMYLCASTVTGEADTQYFGPGTRLTVL.

The V gene is TRBV5-1, the J gene TRBJ1-2; TRBD1 agrees at 8 bases. This CDR3 comprises 16 residues. V shed 0 bases, J shed 11 bases, and the junction held 15 bases outside the gene matches. Per germline, CDR1 SGHRS and CDR2 YFSETQ. Here the CDR3 reads CASSLDLGTGGSGYTF. CDR3 sequence (DNA): TGCGCCAGCAGCTTGGATCTAGGGACAGGCGGGTCCGGGTACACCTTC.

The chain couples TRBV9 to TRBJ2-5, with TRBD2 matching over 13 bases. Trimming at V came to 5 bases and at J to 5 bases, leaving 6 bases not matched to a gene. This CDR3 contains 15 residues. The germline V gene encodes CDR1 SGDLS and CDR2 YYNGEE. CDR3 amino acids: CASRLAGGPVETQYF. In DNA, the CDR3 is TGTGCCAGCAGACTAGCGGGGGGGCCGGTGGAGACCCAGTACTTC.

The rearrangement joins TRBV6-2 or TRBV6-3 to TRBJ2-7; 12 bases are a match to TRBD2. Germline trimming cut 4 bases from V and 3 bases from J; bases unmatched to any gene: 7. CDR3 size: 16 residues. From germline, CDR1 is MNHEY and CDR2 SVGEGT. Written as DNA, the CDR3 is TGTGCCAGCAGTTCCTGGAGACTAGCGGGAGACTACGAGCAGTACTTC. Encoded protein: CASSSWRLAGDYEQYF.

The chain uses TRBV10-3 and TRBJ1-2; 7 positions agree with TRBD1. From germline, CDR1 is ENHRY and CDR2 SYGVKD. V lost 3 bases and J lost 5; bases outside the gene matches: 12. There are 16 residues in the CDR3. The CDR3 nucleotides read TGTGCCATCAGTGAACCCGAACAGGGGCAGCGGTATGGCTACACCTTC. This sequence encodes CAISEPEQGQRYGYTF.

V and J are TRBV6-5 and TRBJ1-2, with D hard to call. Germline V gives CDR1 MNHEY, CDR2 SVGAGI. Trimming pared 7 bases from V and 2 bases from J, leaving 8 bases between. The CDR3 is 12 residues long. CDR3 sequence: CASIGQNYGYTF. The CDR3 coding sequence is TGTGCCAGCATTGGGCAGAACTATGGCTACACCTTC.